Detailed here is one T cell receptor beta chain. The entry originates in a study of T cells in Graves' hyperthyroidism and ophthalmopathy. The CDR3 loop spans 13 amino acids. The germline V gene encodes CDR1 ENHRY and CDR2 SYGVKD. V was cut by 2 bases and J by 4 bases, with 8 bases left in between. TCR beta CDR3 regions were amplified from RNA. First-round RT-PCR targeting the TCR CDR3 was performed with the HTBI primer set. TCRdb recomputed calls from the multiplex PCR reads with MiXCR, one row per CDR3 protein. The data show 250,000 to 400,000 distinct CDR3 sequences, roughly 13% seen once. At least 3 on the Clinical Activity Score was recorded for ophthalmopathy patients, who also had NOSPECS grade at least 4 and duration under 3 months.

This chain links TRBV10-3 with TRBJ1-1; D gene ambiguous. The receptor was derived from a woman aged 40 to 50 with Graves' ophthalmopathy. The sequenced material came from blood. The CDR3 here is CAISEQEGTEAFF. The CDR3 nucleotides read TGTGCCATCAGTGAGCAGGAAGGCACTGAAGCTTTCTTT.